This T cell receptor beta chain was sequenced in a study of PD-L1 blockade in urothelial cancer. Study context: When patients started atezolizumab around 2014, it was given at 1,200 mg intravenously every 3 weeks. About 85% of the roughly 30 patients comprised males who had bladder-origin urothelial cancer. Previous chemotherapy exposure amounted to 0 to 3 regimens for patients. Blood-derived samples held a median approximately 150,000 T cells.

Produced via immunoSEQ multiplex PCR; TCRdb's table is partial and in-frame only. The repertoire holds fewer than 65,000 clones, with 87% as singletons. The CDR3 sequence is 12 residues long. V was cut by 2 bases and J by 8 bases, with 6 bases left in between. Per the germline V gene, CDR1 is MNHNY and CDR2 is SVGAGI (reference sequence). The time point is: pretreatment peripheral blood. The V and J genes are TRBV6-6 and TRBJ1-4, with D unresolved. This receptor was obtained from a woman aged 55-69 years with urothelial cancer. Sequenced here: PBMCs, sampled around atezolizumab (anti-PD-L1) treatment. CDR3 sequence reads: CASSYVQEKLFF. The CDR3 DNA is TGTGCCAGCAGTTACGTTCAGGAAAAACTGTTTTTT.